This T cell receptor beta chain emerged from a study of OX40 agonist ivuxolimab in advanced cancers. The CDR3 extends over 15 amino acids. The germline CDR1 and CDR2 sequences are SQVTM and ANQGSEA. V was trimmed by 6 bases and J by 3 bases, leaving 18 bases between them. Repertoires were generated with immunoSEQ multiplex PCR, while TCRdb's copy carries only in-frame clones and drops some. The profile covers approximately 82,000 clones, with 85% to 90% appearing a single time and just under 2% taken by the ten largest. The chain employs TRBV29-1 and TRBJ1-5, with D possibly matching TRBD1 (5 bases). This receptor was identified in an adult with an advanced solid tumor such as melanoma, head and neck, liver or kidney cancer. The sequenced sample was CD4+ or CD8+ T cells sorted from blood, obtained in a trial of the OX40 agonist ivuxolimab. The CDR3 sequence: CSVRAGGNNNQPQHF. The CDR3 DNA sequence: TGCAGCGTCCGAGCGGGGGGGAACAACAATCAGCCCCAGCATTTT.